This entry is about one T cell receptor (beta chain). The CDR3 loop spans 17 amino acids. The V and J ends lost 0 bases and 0 bases respectively, with 11 bases between them. The germline V gene has CDR1 KGHDR and CDR2 SFDVKD. The authors' processing: Nucleated cell number was recorded as an estimate derived from reference gene primer amplification. Measured with immunoSEQ multiplex PCR; TCRdb has only the in-frame clones, and not every one. V, J and clone size were drawn from that table, and D and trimming were deduced from the DNA. This table has fewer than 110,000 clones, roughly nine tenths appearing once. The record originates from a study of blood T cell repertoires in COVID-19. In the study overall: The origin of the acute and convalescent COVID-19 samples was the United States, Italy and Spain. T cells, B-cell-depleted T cells, or PBMCs provided the cDNA or gDNA that served as material.

This receptor was taken from a man aged 45-60 years in a cohort sampled during active COVID-19. Input material: peripheral blood. V gene TRBV24-1 combines with J gene TRBJ1-5; D is unresolved. The CDR3 DNA follows: TGTGCCACCAGTGATTTGTACCGGGAAAATAGCAATCAGCCCCAGCATTTT. Translating it yields CATSDLYRENSNQPQHF.